The text below deals with one T cell receptor (beta chain). Its specificity is not known. The CDR3 sequence is 12 residues long. The V gene's germline CDR1 is LGHNT and CDR2 FRNRAP. Trimming took off 3 bases at V and 7 bases at J, with 7 bases between the two ends. Sequencing used immunoSEQ multiplex PCR; TCRdb keeps in-frame clones, though not all of them. The sample lists 150,000 to 200,000 clones, 75% to 90% seen once, with about 4.1% in the top ten. This sample was taken from a study of T cell responses to AZD1222 COVID-19 vaccine. Whole-study findings and limits: Spike as a whole was targeted by vaccine-associated CD4 TCRs, dominant at 160-218 and 743-854. Females made up more of the donors, who were largely white British, and clonal diversity may have come out too low.

This chain links TRBV12-5 with TRBJ2-1; D is perhaps TRBD1 (5 bases). Sequenced material: peripheral blood, taken 28 days after the second dose of the MenACWY control vaccine. This TCR was sampled from an adult who received the MenACWY meningococcal vaccine as a control. The CDR3 DNA sequence: TGTGCTAGTGGTTTCAGGGTAAATGAGCAGTTCTTC. Translating gives CASGFRVNEQFF. Based on the CDR3 plus reference TRBV12-5 and TRBJ2-1, the full variable domain is DARVTQTPRHKVTEMGQEVTMRCQPILGHNTVFWYRQTMMQGLELLAYFRNRAPLDDSGMPKDRFSAEMPDATLATLKIQPSEPRDSAVYFCASGFRVNEQFFGPGTRLTVL.